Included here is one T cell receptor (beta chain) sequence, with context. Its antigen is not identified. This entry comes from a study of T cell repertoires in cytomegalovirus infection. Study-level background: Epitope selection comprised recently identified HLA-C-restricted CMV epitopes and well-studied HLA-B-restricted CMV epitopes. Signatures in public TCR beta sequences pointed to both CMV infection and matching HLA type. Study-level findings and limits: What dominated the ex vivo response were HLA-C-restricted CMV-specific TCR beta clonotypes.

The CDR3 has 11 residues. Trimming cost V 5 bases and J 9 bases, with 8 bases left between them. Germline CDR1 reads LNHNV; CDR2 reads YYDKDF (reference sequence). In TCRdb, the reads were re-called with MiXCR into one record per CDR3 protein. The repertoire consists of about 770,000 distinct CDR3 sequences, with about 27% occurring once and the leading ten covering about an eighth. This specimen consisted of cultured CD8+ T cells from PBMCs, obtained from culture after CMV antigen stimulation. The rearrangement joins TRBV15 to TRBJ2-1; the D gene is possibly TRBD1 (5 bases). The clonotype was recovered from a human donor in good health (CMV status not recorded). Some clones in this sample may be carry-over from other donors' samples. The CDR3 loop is CATSEDTEQFF. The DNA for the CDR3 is TGTGCCACCAGCGAGGACACTGAGCAGTTCTTC.